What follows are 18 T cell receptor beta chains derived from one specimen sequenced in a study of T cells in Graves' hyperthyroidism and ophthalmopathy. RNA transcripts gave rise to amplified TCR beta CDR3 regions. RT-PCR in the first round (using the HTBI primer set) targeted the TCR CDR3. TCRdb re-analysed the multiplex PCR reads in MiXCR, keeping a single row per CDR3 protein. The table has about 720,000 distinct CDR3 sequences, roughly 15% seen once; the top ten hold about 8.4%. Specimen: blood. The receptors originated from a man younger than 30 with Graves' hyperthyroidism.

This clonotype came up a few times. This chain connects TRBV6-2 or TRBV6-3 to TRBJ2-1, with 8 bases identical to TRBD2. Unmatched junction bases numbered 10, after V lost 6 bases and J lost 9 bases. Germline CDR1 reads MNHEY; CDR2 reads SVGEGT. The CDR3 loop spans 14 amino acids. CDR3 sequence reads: CASSSSGRGGEQFF. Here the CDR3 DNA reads TGTGCCAGCAGCTCCAGCGGGAGAGGGGGTGAGCAGTTCTTC.

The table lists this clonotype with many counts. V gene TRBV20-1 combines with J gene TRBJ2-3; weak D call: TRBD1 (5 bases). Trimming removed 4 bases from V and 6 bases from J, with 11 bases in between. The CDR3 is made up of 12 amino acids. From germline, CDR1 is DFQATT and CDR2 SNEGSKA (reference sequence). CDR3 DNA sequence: TGCAGTGCTACCAGCAGGGTTGATACGCAGTATTTT. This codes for CSATSRVDTQYF.

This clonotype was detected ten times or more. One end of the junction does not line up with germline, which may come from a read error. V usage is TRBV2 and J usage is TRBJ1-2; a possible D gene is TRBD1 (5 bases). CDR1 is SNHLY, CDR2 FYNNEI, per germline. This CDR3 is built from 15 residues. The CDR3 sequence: CASSEQVGSLDGYTF. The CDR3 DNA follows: TGCGCCAGCAGTGAACAGGTTGGCTCGCTCGATGGCTACACCTTC. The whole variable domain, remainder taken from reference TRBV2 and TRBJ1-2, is EPEVTQTPSHQVTQMGQEVILRCVPISNHLYFYWYRQILGQKVEFLVSFYNNEISEKSEIFDDQFSVERPDGSNFTLKIRSTKLEDSAMYFCASSEQVGSLDGYTFGSGTRLTVV.

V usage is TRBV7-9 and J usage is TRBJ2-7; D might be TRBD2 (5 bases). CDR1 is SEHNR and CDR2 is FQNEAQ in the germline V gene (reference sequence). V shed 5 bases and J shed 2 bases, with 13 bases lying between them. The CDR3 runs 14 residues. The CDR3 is CASSNRGYPYEQYF. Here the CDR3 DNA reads TGTGCCAGCAGCAACCGGGGATACCCCTACGAGCAGTACTTC.

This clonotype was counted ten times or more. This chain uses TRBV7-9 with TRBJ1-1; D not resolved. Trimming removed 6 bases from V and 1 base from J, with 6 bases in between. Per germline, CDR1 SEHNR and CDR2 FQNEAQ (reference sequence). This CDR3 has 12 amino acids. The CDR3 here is CASSFPNTEAFF. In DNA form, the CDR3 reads TGTGCCAGCAGTTTCCCGAACACTGAAGCTTTCTTT.

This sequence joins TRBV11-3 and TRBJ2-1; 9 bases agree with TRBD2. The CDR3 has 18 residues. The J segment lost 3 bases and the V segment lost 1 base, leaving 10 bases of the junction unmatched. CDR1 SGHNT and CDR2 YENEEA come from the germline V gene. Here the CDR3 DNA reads TGTGCCAGCAGCTTAGCCTCCTGGACTAGCGACCTCTACAATGAGCAGTTCTTC. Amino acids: CASSLASWTSDLYNEQFF.

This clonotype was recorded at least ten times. CDR3 nucleotide sequence: TGTGCCAGCAGTTTACGGGGTAGTGCTGGAAACACCATATATTTT. This sequence encodes CASSLRGSAGNTIYF. The chain employs TRBV28 and TRBJ1-3; D gene ambiguous. CDR1 is MDHEN, CDR2 SYDVKM, per germline. This CDR3 spans 15 amino acids. The V and J ends lost 2 bases and 2 bases respectively, with 10 bases between them. Drawing the rest from reference TRBV28 and TRBJ1-3, the complete variable domain is DVKVTQSSRYLVKRTGEKVFLECVQDMDHENMFWYRQDPGLGLRLIYFSYDVKMKEKGDIPEGYSVSREKKERFSLILESASTNQTSMYLCASSLRGSAGNTIYFGEGSWLTVV.

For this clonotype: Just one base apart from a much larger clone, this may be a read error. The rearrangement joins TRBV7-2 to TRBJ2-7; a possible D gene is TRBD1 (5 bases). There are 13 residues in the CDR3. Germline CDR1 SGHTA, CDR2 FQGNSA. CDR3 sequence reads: CASSRRDNYERYF. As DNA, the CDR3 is TGTGCCAGCAGCCGCAGGGATAACTACGAGCGGTACTTC.

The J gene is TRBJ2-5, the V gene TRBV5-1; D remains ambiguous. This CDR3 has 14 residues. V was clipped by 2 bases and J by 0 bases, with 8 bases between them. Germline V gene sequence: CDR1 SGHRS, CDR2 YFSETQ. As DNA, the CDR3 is TGCGCCAGCAGCTTTGACGGATACCAAGAGACCCAGTACTTC. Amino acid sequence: CASSFDGYQETQYF. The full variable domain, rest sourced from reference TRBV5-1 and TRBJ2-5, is KAGVTQTPRYLIKTRGQQVTLSCSPISGHRSVSWYQQTPGQGLQFLFEYFSETQRNKGNFPGRFSGRQFSNSRSEMNVSTLELGDSALYLCASSFDGYQETQYFGPGTRLLVL.

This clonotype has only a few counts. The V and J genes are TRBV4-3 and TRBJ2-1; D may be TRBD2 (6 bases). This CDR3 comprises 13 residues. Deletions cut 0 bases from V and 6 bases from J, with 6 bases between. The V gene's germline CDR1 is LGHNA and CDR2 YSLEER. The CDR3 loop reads CASSQDGSNEQFF. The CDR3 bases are TGCGCCAGCAGCCAAGACGGGAGCAATGAGCAGTTCTTC.

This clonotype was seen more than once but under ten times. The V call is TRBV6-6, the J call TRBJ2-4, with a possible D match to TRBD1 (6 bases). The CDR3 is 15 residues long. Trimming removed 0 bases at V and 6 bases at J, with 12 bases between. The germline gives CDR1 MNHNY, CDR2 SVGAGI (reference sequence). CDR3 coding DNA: TGTGCCAGCAGTTACTCGATGAGCAGGGGAAACATTCAGTACTTC. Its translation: CASSYSMSRGNIQYF.

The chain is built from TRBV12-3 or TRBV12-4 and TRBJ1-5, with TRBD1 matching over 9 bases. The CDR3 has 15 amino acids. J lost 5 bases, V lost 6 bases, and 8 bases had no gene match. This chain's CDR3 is CASRYGQGTHQPQHF. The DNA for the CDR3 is TGTGCCAGCAGGTACGGACAGGGGACCCATCAGCCCCAGCATTTT.

The DNA for the CDR3 is TGTGCCAGCACCCCCAGAGAGCTGGGCACTGAAGCTTTCTTT. Its protein is CASTPRELGTEAFF. The chain employs TRBV3-1 and TRBJ1-1; D is unresolved. The length of the CDR3 is 14 residues. Germline V lookup: CDR1 LGHDT, CDR2 YNNKEL (reference sequence). With 7 bases removed from V and 4 bases from J, the gap between germline ends came to 16 bases.

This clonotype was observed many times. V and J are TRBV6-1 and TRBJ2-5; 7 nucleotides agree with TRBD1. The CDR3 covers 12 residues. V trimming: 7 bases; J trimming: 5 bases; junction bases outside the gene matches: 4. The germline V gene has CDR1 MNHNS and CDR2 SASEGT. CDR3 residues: CASIDRAETQYF. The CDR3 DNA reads TGTGCCAGCATAGACAGGGCGGAGACCCAGTACTTC.

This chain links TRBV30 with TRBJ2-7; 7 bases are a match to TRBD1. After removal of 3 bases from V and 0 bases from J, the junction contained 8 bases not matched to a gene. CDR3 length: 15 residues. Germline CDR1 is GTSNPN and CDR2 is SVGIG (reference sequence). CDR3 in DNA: TGTGCCTGGAGCCCCACCGGGACAGCCTCCTACGAGCAGTACTTC. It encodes CAWSPTGTASYEQYF.

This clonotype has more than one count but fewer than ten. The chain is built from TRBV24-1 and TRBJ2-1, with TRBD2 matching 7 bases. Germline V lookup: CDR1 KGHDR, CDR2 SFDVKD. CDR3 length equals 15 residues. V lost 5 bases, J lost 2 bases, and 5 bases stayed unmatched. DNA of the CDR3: TGTGCCACCAGTGGGGCGGGAGTAACCTACAATGAGCAGTTCTTC. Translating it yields CATSGAGVTYNEQFF.

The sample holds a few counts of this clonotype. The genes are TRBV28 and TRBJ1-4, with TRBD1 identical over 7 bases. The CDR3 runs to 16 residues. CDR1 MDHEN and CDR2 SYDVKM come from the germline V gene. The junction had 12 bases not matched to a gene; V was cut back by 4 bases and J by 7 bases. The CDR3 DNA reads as TGTGCCAGCAGTTCCCGGGTGTGGGACAGTGGTGAAAAACTGTTTTTT. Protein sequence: CASSSRVWDSGEKLFF. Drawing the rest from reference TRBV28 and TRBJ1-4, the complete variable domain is DVKVTQSSRYLVKRTGEKVFLECVQDMDHENMFWYRQDPGLGLRLIYFSYDVKMKEKGDIPEGYSVSREKKERFSLILESASTNQTSMYLCASSSRVWDSGEKLFFGSGTQLSVL.

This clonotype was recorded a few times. DNA for the CDR3: TGTGCCAGCAAAGGGACAGCAACCTACGAGCAGTACTTC. It is translated as CASKGTATYEQYF. V is TRBV6-2 or TRBV6-3 and J is TRBJ2-7; TRBD1 matches at 7 bases. The V segment lost 7 bases and the J segment 2 bases; nucleotides outside the gene matches: 5. The CDR3 consists of 13 residues. Germline V gene data show CDR1 as MNHEY and CDR2 as SVGEGT.